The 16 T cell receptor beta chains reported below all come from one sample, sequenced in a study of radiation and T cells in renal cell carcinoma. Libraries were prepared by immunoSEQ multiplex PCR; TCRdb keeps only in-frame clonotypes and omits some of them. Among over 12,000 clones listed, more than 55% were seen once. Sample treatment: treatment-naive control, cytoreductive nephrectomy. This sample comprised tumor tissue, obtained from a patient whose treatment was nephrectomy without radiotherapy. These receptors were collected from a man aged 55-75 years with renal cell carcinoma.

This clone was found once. Here the CDR3 reads CSVGDQNSPYGYTF. The DNA for the CDR3 is TGCAGCGTTGGGGACCAAAATTCCCCCTATGGCTACACCTTC. The chain couples TRBV29-1 to TRBJ1-2; D may be TRBD1 (5 bases). This CDR3 spans 14 amino acids. Trimming cost V 4 bases and J 4 bases, with 16 bases left between them. The germline CDR1 and CDR2 sequences are SQVTM and ANQGSEA.

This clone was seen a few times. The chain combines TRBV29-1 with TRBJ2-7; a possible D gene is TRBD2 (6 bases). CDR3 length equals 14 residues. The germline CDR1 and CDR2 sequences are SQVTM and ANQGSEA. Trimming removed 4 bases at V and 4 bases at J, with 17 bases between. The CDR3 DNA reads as TGCAGCGTTGGCCCCCGGACTATCTCGTACGAGCAGTACTTC. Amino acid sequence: CSVGPRTISYEQYF.

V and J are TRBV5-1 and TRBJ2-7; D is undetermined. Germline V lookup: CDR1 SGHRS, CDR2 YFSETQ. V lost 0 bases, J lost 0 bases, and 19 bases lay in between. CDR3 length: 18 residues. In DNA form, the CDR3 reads TGCGCCAGCAGCTTGGAAATATCCGGGCCTAAGAGCTCCTACGAGCAGTACTTC. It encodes CASSLEISGPKSSYEQYF.

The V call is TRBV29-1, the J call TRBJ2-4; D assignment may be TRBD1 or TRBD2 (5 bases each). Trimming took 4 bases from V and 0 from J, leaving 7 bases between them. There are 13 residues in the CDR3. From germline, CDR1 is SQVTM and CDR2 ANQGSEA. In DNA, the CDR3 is TGCAGCGTTGGTGGGACAGCCAAAAACATTCAGTACTTC. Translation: CSVGGTAKNIQYF.

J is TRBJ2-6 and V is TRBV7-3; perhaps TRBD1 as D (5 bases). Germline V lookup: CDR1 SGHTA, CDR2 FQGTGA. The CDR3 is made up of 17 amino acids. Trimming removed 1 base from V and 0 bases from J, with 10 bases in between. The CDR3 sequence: CASSLRNQGSGANVLTF. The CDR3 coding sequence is TGTGCCAGCAGCTTAAGGAACCAGGGCTCTGGGGCCAACGTCCTGACTTTC.

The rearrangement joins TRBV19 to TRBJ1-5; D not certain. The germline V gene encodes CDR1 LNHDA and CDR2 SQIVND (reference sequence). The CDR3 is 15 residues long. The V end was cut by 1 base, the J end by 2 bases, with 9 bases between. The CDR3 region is CASSIGDFGNQPQHF. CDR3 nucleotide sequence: TGTGCCAGTAGTATAGGGGATTTTGGCAATCAGCCCCAGCATTTT.

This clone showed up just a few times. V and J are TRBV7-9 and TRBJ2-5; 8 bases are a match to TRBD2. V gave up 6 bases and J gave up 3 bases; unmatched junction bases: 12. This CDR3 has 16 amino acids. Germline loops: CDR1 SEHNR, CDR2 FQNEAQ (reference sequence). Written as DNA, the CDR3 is TGTGCCAGCAGACGCCCCGGGCGGGGGGAGGAAGAGACCCAGTACTTC. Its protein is CASRRPGRGEEETQYF. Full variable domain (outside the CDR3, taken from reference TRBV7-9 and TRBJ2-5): DTGVSQNPRHKITKRGQNVTFRCDPISEHNRLYWYRQTLGQGPEFLTYFQNEAQLEKSRLLSDRFSAERPKGSFSTLEIQRTEQGDSAMYLCASRRPGRGEEETQYFGPGTRLLVL.

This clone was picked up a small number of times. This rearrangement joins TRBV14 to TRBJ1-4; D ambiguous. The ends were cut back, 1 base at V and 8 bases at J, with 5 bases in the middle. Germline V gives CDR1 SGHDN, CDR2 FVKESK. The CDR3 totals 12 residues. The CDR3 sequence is CASSQVHEKLFF. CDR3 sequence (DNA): TGTGCCAGCAGCCAAGTACACGAAAAACTGTTTTTT.

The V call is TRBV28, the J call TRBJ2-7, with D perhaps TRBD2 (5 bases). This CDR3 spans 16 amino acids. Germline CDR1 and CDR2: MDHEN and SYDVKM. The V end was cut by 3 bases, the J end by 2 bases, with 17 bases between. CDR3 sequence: CASSFTLVALTYEQYF. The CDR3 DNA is TGTGCCAGCAGTTTCACGTTGGTAGCGCTTACCTACGAGCAGTACTTC.

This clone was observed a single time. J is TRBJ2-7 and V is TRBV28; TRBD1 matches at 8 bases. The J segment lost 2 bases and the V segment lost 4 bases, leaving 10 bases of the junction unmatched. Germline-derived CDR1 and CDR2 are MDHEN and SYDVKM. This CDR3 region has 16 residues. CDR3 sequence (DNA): TGTGCCAGCAGTTCCCCGGGACAGGCACTTACCTACGAGCAGTACTTC. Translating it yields CASSSPGQALTYEQYF.

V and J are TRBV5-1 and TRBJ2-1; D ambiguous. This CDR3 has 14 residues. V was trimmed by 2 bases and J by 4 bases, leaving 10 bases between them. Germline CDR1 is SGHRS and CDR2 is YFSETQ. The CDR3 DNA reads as TGCGCCAGCAGCTTAGGGTCCGAATACAATGAGCAGTTCTTC. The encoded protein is CASSLGSEYNEQFF.

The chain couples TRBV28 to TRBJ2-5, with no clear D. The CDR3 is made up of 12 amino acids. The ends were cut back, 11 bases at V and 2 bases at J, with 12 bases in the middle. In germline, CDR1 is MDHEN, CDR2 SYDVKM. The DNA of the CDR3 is TGTGCCGGCCGTGGGTTACAAGAGACCCAGTACTTC. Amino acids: CAGRGLQETQYF.

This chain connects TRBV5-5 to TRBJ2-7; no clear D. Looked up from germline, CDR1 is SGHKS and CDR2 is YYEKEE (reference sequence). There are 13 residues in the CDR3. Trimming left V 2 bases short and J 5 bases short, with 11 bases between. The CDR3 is CASSLNPWNEQYF. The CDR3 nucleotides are TGTGCCAGCAGCTTAAATCCGTGGAACGAGCAGTACTTC.

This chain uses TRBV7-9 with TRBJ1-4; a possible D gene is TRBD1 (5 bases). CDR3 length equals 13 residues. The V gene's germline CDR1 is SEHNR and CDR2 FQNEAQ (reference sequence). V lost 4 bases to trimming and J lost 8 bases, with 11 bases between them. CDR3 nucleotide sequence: TGTGCCAGCAGCTCGTCCGGGGCCGAAAAACTGTTTTTT. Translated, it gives CASSSSGAEKLFF.

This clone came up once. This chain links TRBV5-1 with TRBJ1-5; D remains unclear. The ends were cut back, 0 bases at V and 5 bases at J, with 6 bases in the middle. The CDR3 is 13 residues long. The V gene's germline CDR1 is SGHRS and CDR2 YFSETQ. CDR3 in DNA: TGCGCCAGCAGCTTGGATGTGGATCAGCCCCAGCATTTT. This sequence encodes CASSLDVDQPQHF. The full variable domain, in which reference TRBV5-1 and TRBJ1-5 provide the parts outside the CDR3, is KAGVTQTPRYLIKTRGQQVTLSCSPISGHRSVSWYQQTPGQGLQFLFEYFSETQRNKGNFPGRFSGRQFSNSRSEMNVSTLELGDSALYLCASSLDVDQPQHFGDGTRLSIL.

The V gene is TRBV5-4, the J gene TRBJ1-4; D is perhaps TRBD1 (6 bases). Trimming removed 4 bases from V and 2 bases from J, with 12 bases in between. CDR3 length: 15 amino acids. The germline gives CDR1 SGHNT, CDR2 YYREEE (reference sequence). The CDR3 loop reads CASSETGSTNEKLFF. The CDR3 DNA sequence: TGTGCCAGCAGCGAAACAGGGTCTACTAATGAAAAACTGTTTTTT.